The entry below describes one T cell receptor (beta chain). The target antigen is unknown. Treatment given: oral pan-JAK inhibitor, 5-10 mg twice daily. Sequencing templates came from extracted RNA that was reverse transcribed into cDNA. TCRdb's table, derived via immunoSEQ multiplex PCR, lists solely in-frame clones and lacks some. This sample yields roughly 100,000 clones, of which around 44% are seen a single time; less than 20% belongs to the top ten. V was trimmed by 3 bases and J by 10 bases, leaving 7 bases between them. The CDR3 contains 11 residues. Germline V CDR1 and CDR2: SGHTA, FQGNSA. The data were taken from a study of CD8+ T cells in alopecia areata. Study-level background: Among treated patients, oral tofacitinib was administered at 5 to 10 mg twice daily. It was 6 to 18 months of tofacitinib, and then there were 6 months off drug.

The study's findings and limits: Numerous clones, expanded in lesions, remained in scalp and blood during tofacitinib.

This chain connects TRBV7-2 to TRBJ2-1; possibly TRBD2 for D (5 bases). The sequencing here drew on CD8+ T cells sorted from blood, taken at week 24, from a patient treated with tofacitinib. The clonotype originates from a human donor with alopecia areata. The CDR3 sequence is CASSFGGEQFF. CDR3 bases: TGTGCCAGCAGCTTCGGCGGGGAGCAGTTCTTC.